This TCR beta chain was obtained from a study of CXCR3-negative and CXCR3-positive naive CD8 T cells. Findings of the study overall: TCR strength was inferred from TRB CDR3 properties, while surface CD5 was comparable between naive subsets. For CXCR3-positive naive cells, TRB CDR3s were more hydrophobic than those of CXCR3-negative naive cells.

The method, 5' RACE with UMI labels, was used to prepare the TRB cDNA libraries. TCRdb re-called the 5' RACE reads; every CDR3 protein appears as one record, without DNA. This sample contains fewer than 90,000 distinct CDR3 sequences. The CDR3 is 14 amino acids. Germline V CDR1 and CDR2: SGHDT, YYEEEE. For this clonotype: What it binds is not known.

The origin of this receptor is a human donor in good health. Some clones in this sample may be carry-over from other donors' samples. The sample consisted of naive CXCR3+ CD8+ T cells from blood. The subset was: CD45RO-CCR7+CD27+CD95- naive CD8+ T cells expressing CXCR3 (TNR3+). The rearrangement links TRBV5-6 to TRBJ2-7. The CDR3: CASSLAPGSYEQYF.